The T cell receptor (beta chain) under discussion was sequenced for a study of cytomegalovirus exposure and HLA in healthy donors. Study outcomes and limitations: Further analysis was carried out later, and it showed several of the most significant clusters appearing linked to common viral pathogens.

The PCR ran on 60 Vbeta and 13 Jbeta primers. Generated by immunoSEQ multiplex PCR, the TCRdb table keeps only in-frame clones and is missing some. The sample records fewer than 200,000 clones, roughly four fifths being singletons. This clone was detected only a few times. What it recognizes is unknown. Germline values: CDR1 SEHNR, CDR2 FQNEAQ (reference sequence). V gave up 3 bases and J gave up 5 bases, with 8 bases separating them. The CDR3 covers 13 residues. This TCR was sampled from a middle-aged man in good health and CMV-seronegative. The V call is TRBV7-9, the J call TRBJ1-5; TRBD1 might be the D (6 bases). The sequenced sample consisted of PBMCs. The CDR3 bases are TGTGCCAGCAGCTTCAAGGGGGATCAGCCCCAGCATTTT. The encoded protein is CASSFKGDQPQHF. Based on the CDR3 plus reference TRBV7-9 and TRBJ1-5, the full variable domain is DTGVSQNPRHKITKRGQNVTFRCDPISEHNRLYWYRQTLGQGPEFLTYFQNEAQLEKSRLLSDRFSAERPKGSFSTLEIQRTEQGDSAMYLCASSFKGDQPQHFGDGTRLSIL.